This TCR beta chain appears in the sequencing data of a study of blood T cell repertoires in COVID-19. Study at large: Donors in the United States, Italy and Spain gave samples during acute or convalescent COVID-19. Nucleic acid was either cDNA or gDNA, and it came from T cells, B-cell-depleted T cells, or PBMCs.

Under the authors' procedure: Scientists estimated how many nucleated cells there were by amplifying reference gene primers. Libraries were prepared by immunoSEQ multiplex PCR; TCRdb keeps only in-frame clonotypes and omits some of them. V and J calls and clone size are as listed in that table; D and trimming were resolved from the DNA. This table holds around 140,000 clones, more than 65% found once. This CDR3 is 13 amino acids long. The V gene's germline CDR1 is SGHRS and CDR2 YFSETQ. With 2 bases removed from V and 3 bases from J, the gap between germline ends came to 8 bases. Sequencing was carried out using peripheral blood. The chain joins TRBV5-1 to TRBJ1-2; maybe TRBD1 (5 bases). This receptor was identified in an older woman with acute or convalescent COVID-19. The CDR3 DNA follows: TGCGCCAGCAGCTTCGACAGCGACTATGGCTACACCTTC. Its protein product is CASSFDSDYGYTF.